One T cell receptor (beta chain) is described in this entry. The V and J ends lost 5 bases and 0 bases, in that order; junction bases with no gene match: 6. The CDR3 totals 18 residues. Germline-derived CDR1 and CDR2 are LNHDA and SQIVND (reference sequence). The data were obtained in a study of blood T cell repertoires in COVID-19. The data were produced by immunoSEQ multiplex PCR, yet TCRdb's version contains in-frame clones alone and is incomplete. This sample has 200,000 to 250,000 clones; roughly 80% occur once, and the top ten carry around 2%. This sequence joins TRBV19 and TRBJ2-4, with 14 bases that match TRBD2. Sequences were obtained from peripheral blood. This receptor was obtained from a woman between 55 and 75 years old with acute or convalescent COVID-19. The CDR3 DNA is TGTGCCAGTAGTCCCAGACTAGCGGGGGGGGTAGCCAAAAACATTCAGTACTTC. It translates to CASSPRLAGGVAKNIQYF.